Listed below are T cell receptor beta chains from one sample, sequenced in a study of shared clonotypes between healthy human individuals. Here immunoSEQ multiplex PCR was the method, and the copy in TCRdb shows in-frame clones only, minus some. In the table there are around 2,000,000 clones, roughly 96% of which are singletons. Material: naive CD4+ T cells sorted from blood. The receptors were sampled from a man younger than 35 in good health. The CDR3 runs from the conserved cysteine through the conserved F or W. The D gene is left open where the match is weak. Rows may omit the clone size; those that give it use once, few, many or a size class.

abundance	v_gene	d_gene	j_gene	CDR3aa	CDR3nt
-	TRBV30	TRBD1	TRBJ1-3	CAWGSGQGRVSSGNTIYF	TGTGCCTGGGGCTCGGGACAGGGTAGGGTGAGCTCTGGAAACACCATATATTTT
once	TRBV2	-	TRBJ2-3	CASSDRAAGVDTQYF	TGTGCCAGCAGTGACCGTGCGGCCGGGGTAGATACGCAGTATTTT
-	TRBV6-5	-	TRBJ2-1	CASSYSFGDNEQFF	TGTGCCAGCAGTTACTCCTTTGGAGACAATGAGCAGTTCTTC
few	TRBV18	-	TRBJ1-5	CASSPGSQGDQPQHF	TGTGCCAGCTCACCAGGTTCCCAGGGAGATCAGCCCCAGCATTTT
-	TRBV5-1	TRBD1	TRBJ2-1	CASSRDRELGEQFF	TGCGCCAGCAGCCGGGACAGGGAGTTGGGTGAGCAGTTCTTC
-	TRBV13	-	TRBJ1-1	CASSYVGIAPNTEAFF	TGTGCCAGCAGCTACGTCGGGATAGCACCGAACACTGAAGCTTTCTTT
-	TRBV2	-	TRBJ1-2	CASRVDRSYGYTF	TGTGCCAGCAGAGTGGACCGGTCCTATGGCTACACCTTC
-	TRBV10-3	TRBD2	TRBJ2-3	CAISEGSSGASTDTQYF	TGTGCCATCAGTGAGGGCTCTAGCGGGGCTAGCACAGATACGCAGTATTTT
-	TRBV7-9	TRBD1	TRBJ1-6	CASSLGTGGRSPLHF	TGTGCCAGCAGCTTGGGGACAGGGGGCAGGTCACCCCTCCACTTT
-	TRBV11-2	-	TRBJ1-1	CASSLGRLNEAFF	TGTGCCAGCAGCTTAGGCCGCCTCAATGAAGCTTTCTTT
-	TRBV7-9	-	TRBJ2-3	CASSLGTTDTQYF	TGTGCCAGCAGCTTAGGCACCACAGATACGCAGTATTTT
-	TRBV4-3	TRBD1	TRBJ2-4	CASSPGTGGLPLAKNIQYF	TGCGCCAGCAGCCCCGGGACAGGCGGACTCCCTCTAGCCAAAAACATTCAGTACTTC
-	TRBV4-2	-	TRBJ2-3	CASGPFFGNTQYF	TGTGCCAGCGGTCCCTTTTTTGGAAATACGCAGTATTTT
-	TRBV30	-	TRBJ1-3	CAWSVHGGSSGNTIYF	TGTGCCTGGAGTGTACACGGGGGGAGCTCTGGAAACACCATATATTTT
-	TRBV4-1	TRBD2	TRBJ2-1	CASSQALAGVYNEQFF	TGCGCCAGCAGCCAAGCCCTAGCGGGTGTCTACAATGAGCAGTTCTTC
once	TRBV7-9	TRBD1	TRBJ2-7	CASSLGGQFYEQYF	TGTGCCAGCAGCCTAGGGGGACAGTTCTACGAGCAGTACTTC
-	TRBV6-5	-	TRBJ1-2	CASSYGRGRNYGYTF	TGTGCCAGCAGTTACGGCAGGGGTCGTAACTATGGCTACACCTTC
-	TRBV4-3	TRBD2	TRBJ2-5	CASSQGTSGREGTQYF	TGCGCCAGCAGCCAAGGGACTAGCGGGAGGGAGGGGACCCAGTACTTC
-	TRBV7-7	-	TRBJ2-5	CASSLNRGQETQYF	TGTGCTAGCAGCTTAAATAGGGGCCAAGAGACCCAGTACTTC
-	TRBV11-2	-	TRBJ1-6	CASSLDQFTSSYNSPLHF	TGTGCCAGCAGCTTAGATCAATTTACCAGCTCCTATAATTCACCCCTCCACTTT
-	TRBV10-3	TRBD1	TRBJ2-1	CAISGGDRAYNEQFF	TGTGCCATCAGTGGGGGGGACAGGGCCTACAATGAGCAGTTCTTC
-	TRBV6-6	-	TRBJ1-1	CASSGTTNTEAFF	TGTGCCAGCAGTGGGACCACCAACACTGAAGCTTTCTTT
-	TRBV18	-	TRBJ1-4	CASSPDGTGYNEKLFF	TGTGCCAGCTCACCAGATGGAACAGGGTACAATGAAAAACTGTTTTTT
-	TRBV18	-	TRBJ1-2	CASSSGTANYGYTF	TGTGCCAGCTCATCCGGGACCGCTAACTATGGCTACACCTTC
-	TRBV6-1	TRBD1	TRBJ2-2	CASFSGTGAGELFF	TGTGCCAGCTTTTCCGGGACAGGGGCCGGGGAGCTGTTTTTT
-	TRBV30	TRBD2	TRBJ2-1	CACNEAGGPYNEQFF	TGTGCCTGTAACGAAGCGGGAGGACCTTACAATGAGCAGTTCTTC
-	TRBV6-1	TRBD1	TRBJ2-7	CASRTGMGYEQYF	TGTGCCAGCAGGACAGGGATGGGATACGAGCAGTACTTC
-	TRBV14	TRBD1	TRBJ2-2	CASSLGDRDLSNTGELFF	TGTGCCAGCAGCCTCGGGGACAGGGATCTATCGAACACCGGGGAGCTGTTTTTT
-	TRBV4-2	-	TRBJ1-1	CASSRKPFRDTEAFF	TGTGCCAGCAGCCGAAAGCCCTTTAGGGACACTGAAGCTTTCTTT
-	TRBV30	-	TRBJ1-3	CAYRPAGNTIYF	TGTGCCTACCGCCCTGCTGGAAACACCATATATTTT
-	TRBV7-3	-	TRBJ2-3	CASSLTQGGTDTQYF	TGTGCCAGCAGCTTAACCCAAGGGGGCACAGATACGCAGTATTTT
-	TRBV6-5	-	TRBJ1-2	CASRDSILGGYTF	TGTGCCAGCAGGGACAGTATTCTGGGCGGCTACACCTTC
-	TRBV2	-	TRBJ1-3	CASPGTGNTIYF	TGTGCCAGCCCAGGAACCGGAAACACCATATATTTT
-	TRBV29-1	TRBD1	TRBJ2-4	CSVAGQGQNIQYF	TGCAGCGTTGCTGGACAGGGCCAGAACATTCAGTACTTC
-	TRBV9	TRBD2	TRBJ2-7	CASSVRLAGGPPYEQYF	TGTGCCAGCAGCGTACGGCTAGCGGGAGGGCCTCCCTACGAGCAGTACTTC
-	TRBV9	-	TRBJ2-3	CASSVGSGASTDTQYF	TGTGCCAGCAGCGTAGGCTCAGGAGCTAGCACAGATACGCAGTATTTT
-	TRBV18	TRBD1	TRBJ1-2	CASSLGQGIFDGYTF	TGTGCCAGCTCCCTCGGACAGGGGATTTTCGATGGCTACACCTTC
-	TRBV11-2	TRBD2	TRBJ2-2	CASSFTGGGRGTGELFF	TGTGCCAGCAGCTTCACTGGCGGGGGACGGGGCACCGGGGAGCTGTTTTTT
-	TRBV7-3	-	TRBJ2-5	CASSLNQGETQYF	TGTGCCAGCAGCTTAAATCAGGGAGAGACCCAGTACTTC
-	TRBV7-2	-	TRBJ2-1	CASSLGSDLNEQFF	TGTGCCAGCAGCTTGGGTAGCGACCTCAATGAGCAGTTCTTC
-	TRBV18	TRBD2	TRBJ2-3	CASSLLSGGSTDTQYF	TGTGCCAGCTCACTTCTAAGCGGGGGGTCAACAGATACGCAGTATTTT
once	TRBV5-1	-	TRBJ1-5	CASSQDSNGQPQHF	TGCGCCAGCAGCCAGGACAGTAACGGCCAGCCCCAGCATTTT
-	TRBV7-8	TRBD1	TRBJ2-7	CASSLRDSAYEQYF	TGTGCCAGCAGCTTAAGGGACAGCGCCTACGAGCAGTACTTC
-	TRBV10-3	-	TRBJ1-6	CAISESYSPISPLHF	TGTGCCATCAGTGAGTCCTACAGCCCTATTTCACCCCTCCACTTT
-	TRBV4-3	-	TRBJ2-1	CASSQDTIYEQFF	TGCGCCAGCAGCCAAGATACGATCTATGAGCAGTTCTTC
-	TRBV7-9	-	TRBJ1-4	CASVQGAANEKLFF	TGTGCCAGCGTTCAGGGAGCCGCTAATGAAAAACTGTTTTTT
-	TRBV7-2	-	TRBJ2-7	CASSPGTVSYEQYF	TGTGCCAGCAGCCCCGGGACGGTATCCTACGAGCAGTACTTC
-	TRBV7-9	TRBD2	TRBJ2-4	CASSVSGRKGNIQYF	TGTGCCAGCAGCGTTAGCGGGAGGAAGGGAAACATTCAGTACTTC
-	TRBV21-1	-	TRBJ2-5	CASSSWTVQETQYF	TGTGCCAGCAGCAGTTGGACGGTCCAAGAGACCCAGTACTTC
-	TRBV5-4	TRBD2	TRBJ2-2	CASSKGLADTGELFF	TGTGCCAGCAGCAAAGGACTAGCGGACACCGGGGAGCTGTTTTTT
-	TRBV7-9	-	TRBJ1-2	CASSFSVLQANYGYTF	TGTGCCAGCAGCTTTTCGGTCTTACAGGCTAACTATGGCTACACCTTC
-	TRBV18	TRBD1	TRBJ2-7	CASSPPRGSSYEQYF	TGTGCCAGCTCACCACCCAGGGGGAGCTCCTACGAGCAGTACTTC
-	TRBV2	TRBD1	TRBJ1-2	CASRAQGNYGYTF	TGTGCCAGCAGAGCACAGGGGAACTATGGCTACACCTTC
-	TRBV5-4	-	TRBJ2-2	CASSVGNTGELFF	TGTGCCAGCAGCGTCGGTAACACCGGGGAGCTGTTTTTT
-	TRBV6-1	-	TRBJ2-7	CASSEGRVASEQYF	TGTGCCAGCAGTGAAGGCAGGGTAGCGTCCGAGCAGTACTTC
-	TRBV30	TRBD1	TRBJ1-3	CAWSTGGYGNTIYF	TGTGCCTGGAGCACAGGGGGCTATGGAAACACCATATATTTT
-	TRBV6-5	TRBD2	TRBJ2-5	CASSFSGRDKTQYF	TGTGCCAGCAGTTTCAGCGGGAGGGACAAGACCCAGTACTTC
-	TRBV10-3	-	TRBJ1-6	CAISGLGGEYNSPLHF	TGTGCCATCAGTGGACTGGGAGGAGAATATAATTCACCCCTCCACTTT
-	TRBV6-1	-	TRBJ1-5	CASRTVSNQPQHF	TGTGCCAGCCGGACAGTCAGCAATCAGCCCCAGCATTTT
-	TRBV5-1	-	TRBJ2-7	CASSRAGTSYEQYF	TGCGCCAGCAGCCGGGCAGGGACGTCCTACGAGCAGTACTTC